This entry lists 17 T cell receptor beta chains sequenced from one sample in a study of cytomegalovirus exposure and HLA in healthy donors. The PCR made use of 60 Vbeta and 13 Jbeta primers. The repertoire was sequenced with immunoSEQ multiplex PCR; TCRdb's copy has only in-frame clones and lacks some. The sample records approximately 220,000 clones, around 76% being singletons. Sequenced: PBMCs. Every receptor here comes from a man younger than 30 in good health and CMV-seronegative.

The chain is built from TRBV7-9 and TRBJ2-1, with 11 positions matching TRBD2. Germline values: CDR1 SEHNR, CDR2 FQNEAQ (reference sequence). V lost 5 bases and J lost 5; bases outside the gene matches: 5. The CDR3 runs to 15 residues. The CDR3 is CASSLGTSGHNEQFF. For the CDR3, the DNA is TGTGCCAGCAGCCTAGGGACTAGCGGTCACAATGAGCAGTTCTTC. Supplemented by reference TRBV7-9 and TRBJ2-1, the full variable domain reads DTGVSQNPRHKITKRGQNVTFRCDPISEHNRLYWYRQTLGQGPEFLTYFQNEAQLEKSRLLSDRFSAERPKGSFSTLEIQRTEQGDSAMYLCASSLGTSGHNEQFFGPGTRLTVL.

The chain joins TRBV30 to TRBJ1-1; 8 nucleotides line up with TRBD1. CDR3 length: 14 amino acids. V gave up 0 bases and J gave up 4 bases; unmatched junction bases: 4. The germline CDR1 and CDR2 sequences are GTSNPN and SVGIG (reference sequence). The CDR3 loop is CAWSVQGVFTEAFF. CDR3 nucleotide sequence: TGTGCCTGGAGTGTACAGGGGGTGTTCACTGAAGCTTTCTTT.

The genes are TRBV4-1 and TRBJ2-1, with D possibly TRBD1 on 5 matching bases. Trimming removed 1 base from V and 3 bases from J, with 10 bases in between. The CDR3 contains 15 residues. Germline-derived CDR1 and CDR2 are MGHRA and YSYEKL. DNA of the CDR3: TGCGCCAGCAGCCAAGGGGGCTGGGTCTACAATGAGCAGTTCTTC. Translation gives CASSQGGWVYNEQFF.

The gene calls are TRBV5-5 and TRBJ1-2; D not certain. The V gene lost 2 bases and the J gene lost 0 bases, with 8 bases spanning the gap. Per germline, CDR1 SGHKS and CDR2 YYEKEE (reference sequence). The CDR3 consists of 14 residues. The CDR3 protein is CASSFRVPNYGYTF. The CDR3, as DNA: TGTGCCAGCAGCTTCCGGGTTCCTAACTATGGCTACACCTTC.

This clone was seen only a few times. This chain uses TRBV6-1 with TRBJ1-3; no firm D call. Germline V lookup: CDR1 MNHNS, CDR2 SASEGT. The CDR3 extends over 13 amino acids. Trimming removed 10 bases at V and 0 bases at J, with 10 bases between. The CDR3 DNA follows: TGTGCCACCGATCCCAGCTCTGGAAACACCATATATTTT. Its translation is CATDPSSGNTIYF.

This clone was seen a few times. J is TRBJ2-3 and V is TRBV27, with a weak D call TRBD2 (5 bases). Deletions cut 2 bases from V and 2 bases from J, with 11 bases between. This CDR3 has 15 amino acids. The germline V gene encodes CDR1 MNHEY and CDR2 SMNVEV (reference sequence). CDR3 region: CASSLRWGDTDTQYF. The CDR3 region has the DNA TGTGCCAGCAGTTTAAGGTGGGGAGACACAGATACGCAGTATTTT.

This clone appeared a few times. V usage is TRBV28 and J usage is TRBJ1-3; D is possibly TRBD1 (5 bases). CDR1 is MDHEN and CDR2 is SYDVKM in the germline V gene. This CDR3 has 11 amino acids. Trimming removed 7 bases at V and 11 bases at J, with 12 bases between. As DNA, the CDR3 is TGTGCCAGCAACCGCGGGGCCGCCATATATTTT. Amino acids: CASNRGAAIYF.

The chain joins TRBV29-1 to TRBJ2-1, with 8 bases aligning to TRBD1. This CDR3 has 13 amino acids. The germline V gene has CDR1 SQVTM and CDR2 ANQGSEA. V dropped 6 bases and J dropped 7; count of bases not matched to a gene: 8. CDR3 DNA sequence: TGCAGCGTACCGGGACAGGTGAAAAATGAGCAGTTCTTC. Protein: CSVPGQVKNEQFF.

The chain employs TRBV5-1 and TRBJ1-4, with D perhaps TRBD1 (6 bases). This CDR3 is 17 amino acids long. V lost 0 bases to trimming and J lost 2 bases, with 14 bases between them. Germline CDR1 is SGHRS and CDR2 is YFSETQ. The CDR3 region is CASSLVPTRGTNEKLFF. Here the CDR3 DNA reads TGCGCCAGCAGCTTGGTTCCCACCAGGGGCACTAATGAAAAACTGTTTTTT.

This clone was detected only once. The chain combines TRBV5-4 with TRBJ2-5; the D gene is possibly TRBD1 (5 bases). The CDR3 length is 13 residues. The ends were cut back, 3 bases at V and 3 bases at J, with 9 bases in the middle. Looked up from germline, CDR1 is SGHNT and CDR2 is YYREEE (reference sequence). The CDR3 is CASSWGREETQYF. For the CDR3, the DNA is TGTGCCAGCAGCTGGGGCAGGGAAGAGACCCAGTACTTC.

The chain is built from TRBV6-5 and TRBJ2-5; 10 bases are shared with TRBD1. This CDR3 spans 15 amino acids. The V segment lost 6 bases and the J segment 5 bases; nucleotides outside the gene matches: 9. CDR1 and CDR2 (germline): MNHEY, SVGAGI. This chain's CDR3 is CASSTAGQGIETQYF. CDR3 sequence (DNA): TGTGCCAGCAGCACAGCGGGACAGGGGATTGAGACCCAGTACTTC.

The genes are TRBV7-2 and TRBJ2-3, with D uncertain. The CDR3 contains 12 residues. V dropped 2 bases and J dropped 2 bases, with 2 bases sitting between them. The germline CDR1 and CDR2 sequences are SGHTA and FQGNSA. The CDR3 region has the DNA TGTGCCAGCAGCTTATACACAGATACGCAGTATTTT. Translation: CASSLYTDTQYF.

V gene TRBV7-9 combines with J gene TRBJ1-1, with 7 bases fitting TRBD1. This CDR3 has 15 amino acids. V dropped 7 bases and J dropped 4; count of bases not matched to a gene: 12. CDR1 SEHNR and CDR2 FQNEAQ come from the germline V gene (reference sequence). The CDR3 DNA is TGTGCCAGCACCCTAAGGGGCAGGACAGGCACTGAAGCTTTCTTT. As protein: CASTLRGRTGTEAFF.

The chain recombines TRBV2 with TRBJ2-5, with a tentative D call TRBD2 (5 bases). The CDR3 totals 14 residues. Germline lookup yields CDR1 SNHLY and CDR2 FYNNEI. V dropped 2 bases and J dropped 2 bases, with 9 bases sitting between them. As DNA, the CDR3 is TGTGCCAGCAGTGAACCTAGCCGGCAAGAGACCCAGTACTTC. Translating gives CASSEPSRQETQYF.

CDR3 region: CASRFRDRGQYEQYF. CDR3 nucleotides: TGTGCCAGCAGGTTCCGGGACAGGGGGCAATACGAGCAGTACTTC. The chain employs TRBV6-5 and TRBJ2-7, with 12 bases lining up with TRBD1. CDR3 length equals 15 residues. Germline V lookup: CDR1 MNHEY, CDR2 SVGAGI. Germline trimming cut 6 bases from V and 4 bases from J; bases unmatched to any gene: 7.

CDR3 sequence (DNA): TGCGCCAGCAGCTTGACGGTCGGGAACACTGAAGCTTTCTTT. It specifies CASSLTVGNTEAFF. The chain links TRBV5-1 to TRBJ1-1, with no clear D. The V end lost 1 base, the J end lost 1 base, and 8 bases lay between the germline ends. The V gene's germline CDR1 is SGHRS and CDR2 YFSETQ. This CDR3 spans 14 amino acids.

J is TRBJ2-1 and V is TRBV30; possibly TRBD2 for D (7 bases). CDR3 length equals 15 residues. Germline CDR1 GTSNPN, CDR2 SVGIG (reference sequence). The V end lost 3 bases, the J end lost 4 bases, and 16 bases lay between the germline ends. Here the CDR3 reads CAWRTSGGQYNEQFF. The CDR3 nucleotides read TGTGCCTGGAGGACTTCGGGGGGCCAATACAATGAGCAGTTCTTC.